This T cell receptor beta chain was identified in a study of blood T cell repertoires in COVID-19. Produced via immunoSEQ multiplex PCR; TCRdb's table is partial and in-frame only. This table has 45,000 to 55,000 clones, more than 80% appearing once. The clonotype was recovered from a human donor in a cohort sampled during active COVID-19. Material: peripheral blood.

The DNA for the CDR3 is TGTGCCAGCAGTTTTCTTTCGGGTTTTATCAATCAGCCCCAGCATTTT. Its protein is CASSFLSGFINQPQHF. V gene TRBV28 combines with J gene TRBJ1-5; no clear D. Deletions cut 3 bases from V and 3 bases from J, with 15 bases between. The CDR3 length is 16 residues. CDR1 is MDHEN, CDR2 SYDVKM, per germline.